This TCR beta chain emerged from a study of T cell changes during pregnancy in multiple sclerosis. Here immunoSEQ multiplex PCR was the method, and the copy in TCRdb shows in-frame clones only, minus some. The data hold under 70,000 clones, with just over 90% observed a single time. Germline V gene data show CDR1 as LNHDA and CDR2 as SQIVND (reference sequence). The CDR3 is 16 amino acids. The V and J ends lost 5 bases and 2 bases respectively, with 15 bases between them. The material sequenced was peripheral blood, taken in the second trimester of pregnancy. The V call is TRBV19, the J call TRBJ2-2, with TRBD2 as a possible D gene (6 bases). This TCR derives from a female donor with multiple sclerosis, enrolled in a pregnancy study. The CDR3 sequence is CASSSGTLVNTGELFF. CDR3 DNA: TGTGCCAGTAGTTCCGGGACTTTAGTTAACACCGGGGAGCTGTTTTTT.